The 25 T cell receptor beta chains presented below share a single source sample, sequenced in a study of T-cell memory formation after mild COVID-19. Using its own MiXCR run on the 5' RACE reads, TCRdb lists one record per CDR3 protein. The table records roughly 240,000 distinct CDR3 sequences, roughly 17% of them present only once. The sample comprised PBMCs or a T cell subset sorted from them (not recorded which). These receptors were obtained from a man aged 18 to 35 who had mild COVID-19 (a few samples of this study predate the infection). Cell type and time point are not known.

The chain has TRBV2 and TRBJ2-7; perhaps TRBD2 as D (7 bases). The ends were cut back, 6 bases at V and 6 bases at J, with 21 bases in the middle. Germline loops: CDR1 SNHLY, CDR2 FYNNEI. The CDR3 extends over 15 amino acids. CDR3 region: CASRGFATGTIEQYF. As DNA, the CDR3 is TGTGCCAGCAGGGGCTTCGCCACAGGGACTATCGAGCAGTACTTC.

This clonotype came up a few times. The V call is TRBV20-1, the J call TRBJ2-3, with D perhaps matching TRBD2 (6 bases). This CDR3 region has 13 residues. Germline V lookup: CDR1 DFQATT, CDR2 SNEGSKA (reference sequence). V was cut by 6 bases and J by 7 bases, with 17 bases left in between. The CDR3 sequence is CSASIVAGHTQYF. CDR3 DNA: TGCAGTGCCTCGATCGTGGCGGGGCATACGCAGTATTTT.

The V call is TRBV7-6, the J call TRBJ2-5; no clear D. With 4 bases removed from V and 5 bases from J, the gap between germline ends came to 8 bases. CDR3 length: 12 residues. CDR1 SGHVS and CDR2 FNYEAQ come from the germline V gene. CDR3 sequence reads: CASSSEDETQYF. CDR3 DNA sequence: TGTGCCAGCAGCTCCGAGGATGAGACCCAGTACTTC. The variable domain in full, completed from reference TRBV7-6 and TRBJ2-5, reads GAGVSQSPRYKVTKRGQDVALRCDPISGHVSLYWYRQALGQGPEFLTYFNYEAQQDKSGLPNDRFSAERPEGSISTLTIQRTEQRDSAMYRCASSSEDETQYFGPGTRLLVL.

There are a few counts of this clonotype. The chain joins TRBV6-2 or TRBV6-3 to TRBJ2-2; 9 nucleotides line up with TRBD2. CDR3 length equals 17 residues. The J segment lost 4 bases and the V segment lost 6 bases, leaving 12 bases of the junction unmatched. CDR1 and CDR2 from the germline V gene are MNHEY and SVGEGT. CDR3 DNA: TGTGCCAGCAGCCTGACGGCGGGGGGGCGGAGCACCGGGGAGCTGTTTTTT. Amino acid sequence: CASSLTAGGRSTGELFF.

This clonotype was found a few times. This rearrangement joins TRBV6-4 to TRBJ2-1; tentatively, D is TRBD2 (6 bases). V gave up 2 bases and J gave up 3 bases, with 14 bases separating them. From germline, CDR1 is MRHNA and CDR2 SNTAGT. The CDR3 has 16 amino acids. The CDR3 DNA reads TGTGCCAGCAGTGACGAGCTAGCGTGGGACTACAATGAGCAGTTCTTC. It is translated as CASSDELAWDYNEQFF.

V is TRBV7-2 and J is TRBJ2-7; D unresolved. Germline values: CDR1 SGHTA, CDR2 FQGNSA. Trimming left V 6 bases short and J 5 bases short, with 8 bases between. The CDR3 contains 11 residues. CDR3 nucleotides: TGTGCCAGCAGAGAAACCAACGAGCAGTACTTC. Its protein product is CASRETNEQYF. The whole variable domain, filled in from reference TRBV7-2 and TRBJ2-7, reads GAGVSQSPSNKVTEKGKDVELRCDPISGHTALYWYRQSLGQGLEFLIYFQGNSAPDKSGLPSDRFSAERTGGSVSTLTIQRTQQEDSAVYLCASRETNEQYFGPGTRLTVT.

The chain is built from TRBV9 and TRBJ1-2, with D uncertain. CDR1 and CDR2 from the germline V gene are SGDLS and YYNGEE. Trimming pared 3 bases from V and 7 bases from J, leaving 13 bases between. This CDR3 comprises 13 residues. CDR3 coding DNA: TGTGCCAGCAGCGAGTCCGACGGGTTTGGCTACACCTTC. Protein sequence: CASSESDGFGYTF.

This clonotype was seen only once. The gene calls are TRBV4-3 and TRBJ2-5, with 7 bases identical to TRBD2. This CDR3 has 15 residues. V trimming: 0 bases; J trimming: 4 bases; junction bases outside the gene matches: 5. The germline V gene has CDR1 LGHNA and CDR2 YSLEER. CDR3 DNA sequence: TGCGCCAGCAGCCAAGATGGAGGGGAGGGAGAGACCCAGTACTTC. Amino acid sequence: CASSQDGGEGETQYF.

The table lists this clonotype with a few counts. The CDR3 DNA reads as TGCGCCAGCAGCCAGATTCAGGGGGGCCAGCCCCAGCATTTT. It codes for CASSQIQGGQPQHF. The rearrangement uses TRBV4-1 and TRBJ1-5; TRBD1 matches 7 bases. The CDR3 sequence is 14 residues long. The V segment lost 3 bases and the J segment 7 bases; nucleotides outside the gene matches: 6. The germline V gene encodes CDR1 MGHRA and CDR2 YSYEKL.

This clonotype was seen just once. The chain carries TRBV11-1 and TRBJ2-3; D call uncertain. The V and J ends lost 4 bases and 8 bases respectively, with 19 bases between them. Germline V gene data show CDR1 as SGHAT and CDR2 as FQDESV (reference sequence). The CDR3 totals 15 residues. CDR3 sequence (DNA): TGTGCCAGCAGCTCCAAAGGTCCGGTTGGGCGTACGCAGTATTTT. This encodes CASSSKGPVGRTQYF.

In its sample, this clonotype was seen a few times. The chain is built from TRBV9 and TRBJ1-3; D is unclear. The CDR3 consists of 17 residues. Trimming left V 0 bases short and J 0 bases short, with 13 bases between. Germline V CDR1 and CDR2: SGDLS, YYNGEE. The CDR3 spells CASSVGRGLHSGNTIYF. The CDR3 coding sequence is TGTGCCAGCAGCGTAGGAAGAGGGTTGCACTCTGGAAACACCATATATTTT.

The chain recombines TRBV9 with TRBJ2-1, with 7 bases identical to TRBD2. Per germline, CDR1 SGDLS and CDR2 YYNGEE. This CDR3 has 16 amino acids. The V segment lost 0 bases and the J segment 5 bases; nucleotides outside the gene matches: 8. CDR3: CASSVAPSGGNNEQFF. Here the CDR3 DNA reads TGTGCCAGCAGCGTAGCTCCTAGCGGAGGAAACAATGAGCAGTTCTTC.

In this sample, this clonotype turned up a few times. This chain connects TRBV27 to TRBJ1-3; unclear D gene. The CDR3 is 13 residues long. The V gene's germline CDR1 is MNHEY and CDR2 SMNVEV (reference sequence). Trimming took off 4 bases at V and 2 bases at J, with 6 bases between the two ends. As DNA, the CDR3 is TGTGCCAGCAGTTCTTACGCTGGAAACACCATATATTTT. It is translated as CASSSYAGNTIYF.

The chain is built from TRBV12-3 or TRBV12-4 and TRBJ2-2, with a tentative D call TRBD1 (5 bases). There are 14 residues in the CDR3. V gave up 6 bases and J gave up 7 bases, with 15 bases separating them. Here the CDR3 DNA reads TGTGCCAGCAGCCCCCGATGGGGCAGCGGGGAGCTGTTTTTT. This codes for CASSPRWGSGELFF.

This clonotype was seen more than once but under ten times. This chain connects TRBV5-5 to TRBJ1-2, with TRBD1 matching over 7 bases. Per the germline V gene, CDR1 is SGHKS and CDR2 is YYEKEE (reference sequence). Trimming at V came to 2 bases and at J to 4 bases, leaving 14 bases not matched to a gene. This CDR3 is built from 17 residues. The CDR3 region is CASSFTGVLTAGYGYTF. The CDR3 nucleotides read TGTGCCAGCAGCTTCACAGGGGTTCTTACCGCGGGCTATGGCTACACCTTC.

The rearrangement uses TRBV5-6 and TRBJ2-7, with 7 bases matching TRBD2. The CDR3 loop spans 16 amino acids. Per germline, CDR1 SGHDT and CDR2 YYEEEE. V dropped 0 bases and J dropped 4; count of bases not matched to a gene: 10. CDR3 protein: CASSLGGGFSEYEQYV. The CDR3 DNA follows: TGTGCCAGCAGCTTGGGGGGAGGGTTCTCCGAGTACGAGCAGTACGTC.

Only a few counts were recorded for this clonotype. The chain links TRBV27 to TRBJ2-1; unclear D gene. CDR1 is MNHEY and CDR2 is SMNVEV in the germline V gene (reference sequence). Trimming took 8 bases from V and 1 from J, leaving 12 bases between them. This CDR3 contains 14 residues. CDR3 DNA: TGTGCCAGCTCTACTCCTACATCCTACAATGAGCAGTTCTTC. This codes for CASSTPTSYNEQFF.

The chain combines TRBV27 with TRBJ1-6; D is undetermined. The germline V and J ends were trimmed by 4 bases and 10 bases, with 11 bases remaining between them. Germline V gene data show CDR1 as MNHEY and CDR2 as SMNVEV (reference sequence). The length of the CDR3 is 13 residues. This CDR3 reads CASSSGLWSPLHF. CDR3 nucleotide sequence: TGTGCCAGCAGTTCCGGGCTTTGGTCACCCCTCCACTTT.

This rearrangement joins TRBV20-1 to TRBJ2-7; 8 bases fit TRBD1. The V gene's germline CDR1 is DFQATT and CDR2 SNEGSKA (reference sequence). J lost 7 bases, V lost 3 bases, and 14 bases had no gene match. The CDR3 sequence is 15 residues long. CDR3 nucleotides: TGCAGTGCTAGCGGGAGAGCAGGGGGCGCCGATGAGCAGTACTTC. Its translation is CSASGRAGGADEQYF.

The chain links TRBV29-1 to TRBJ1-2; unclear D gene. The V and J ends lost 6 bases and 5 bases respectively, with 13 bases between them. Germline CDR1 is SQVTM and CDR2 is ANQGSEA. This CDR3 contains 12 residues. The CDR3 DNA sequence: TGCAGCGTAGCTGTAATTAATTATGGCTACACCTTC. Protein sequence: CSVAVINYGYTF.

This clonotype has just a few counts. J is TRBJ2-7 and V is TRBV27; TRBD1 might be the D (6 bases). Germline CDR1 MNHEY, CDR2 SMNVEV (reference sequence). The CDR3 covers 11 residues. V was clipped by 5 bases and J by 5 bases, with 7 bases between them. CDR3 DNA sequence: TGTGCCAGCAGTACAGGGAACGAGCAGTACTTC. Amino acid sequence: CASSTGNEQYF.

The chain combines TRBV4-2 with TRBJ2-3; TRBD2 matches 9 bases. CDR3 length: 16 residues. Germline CDR1 is LGHNA and CDR2 is YNFKEQ. The J segment lost 5 bases and the V segment lost 2 bases, leaving 8 bases of the junction unmatched. CDR3 in amino acids: CASSQLWRGGRDTQYF. The CDR3 DNA is TGTGCCAGCAGCCAACTCTGGCGGGGGGGAAGAGATACGCAGTATTTT.

The chain combines TRBV12-3 or TRBV12-4 with TRBJ2-7, with D tentatively TRBD1 or TRBD2 (6 bases each). The CDR3 loop spans 16 amino acids. With 3 bases removed from V and 3 bases from J, the gap between germline ends came to 18 bases. DNA for the CDR3: TGTGCCAGCAGTTTTCGGGGTGCGGGACACCGCTACGAGCAGTACTTC. It specifies CASSFRGAGHRYEQYF.

This clonotype was seen a handful of times. The chain links TRBV30 to TRBJ1-5; 9 positions agree with TRBD1. The V and J ends lost 3 bases and 4 bases, in that order; junction bases with no gene match: 4. The germline gives CDR1 GTSNPN, CDR2 SVGIG (reference sequence). This CDR3 is built from 14 residues. CDR3 in DNA: TGTGCCTGGAGCACTGGACAGGGGAATCAGCCCCAGCATTTT. It encodes CAWSTGQGNQPQHF.

The CDR3 DNA reads as TGTGCCACCAGCGGACCCACTCAAGGCGAGCAGTACTTC. It specifies CATSGPTQGEQYF. This sequence joins TRBV15 and TRBJ2-7; unclear D gene. V lost 5 bases and J lost 6, with 14 bases in between. This CDR3 has 13 residues. CDR1 LNHNV and CDR2 YYDKDF come from the germline V gene (reference sequence).